One and the same sample provided the 22 T cell receptor beta chains below, sequenced in a study of monozygotic twins with inflammatory bowel disease. TCRdb re-called the 5' RACE reads and catalogs CDR3 proteins one per entry, DNA excluded. The listing contains 400,000 or so distinct CDR3 sequences. Sequenced: blood. These receptors came from a human donor with ulcerative colitis or Crohn's disease, or a healthy co-twin of an affected twin (not recorded which).

The chain joins TRBV20-1 to TRBJ2-7; TCRdb calls TRBD1, which cannot be checked without DNA. CDR1 and CDR2 (germline): DFQATT, SNEGSKA (reference sequence). CDR3 length: 14 residues. The CDR3 sequence: CSARGRGRTYEQYF.

V and J are TRBV11-2 and TRBJ2-3; checking the TCRdb D call of TRBD1 is not possible without DNA. Germline assignment: CDR1 SGHAT and CDR2 FQNNGV. CDR3 length: 12 residues. The CDR3 loop is CASSVPGPLLYF.

The J gene is TRBJ2-2, the V gene TRBV4-1. The germline V gene has CDR1 MGHRA and CDR2 YSYEKL. The CDR3 contains 11 residues. The CDR3 here is CASSQERELFF.

The chain combines TRBV5-1 with TRBJ1-1; TCRdb's assignment of TRBD1 cannot be checked, as there is no DNA. This CDR3 region has 15 residues. Germline V gives CDR1 SGHRS, CDR2 YFSETQ. CDR3 sequence reads: CASKGDQGVDTEAFF.

The rearrangement joins TRBV5-1 to TRBJ2-2; the D gene TCRdb calls, TRBD1, cannot be checked with no DNA. The germline V gene has CDR1 SGHRS and CDR2 YFSETQ. CDR3 size: 15 residues. This CDR3 is CASSGGQGETGELFF.

This chain uses TRBV18 with TRBJ2-3. The CDR3 extends over 11 amino acids. Per germline, CDR1 KGHSH and CDR2 LQKENI. CDR3 protein: CASSPRDTQYF.

This rearrangement joins TRBV7-8 to TRBJ2-7; TCRdb calls TRBD2, which cannot be checked without DNA. The CDR3 covers 15 residues. CDR1 is SGHVS, CDR2 FQNEAQ, per germline. This chain's CDR3 is CASSSRTALTYEQYF.

The CDR3 sequence is CASSFLGATEAFF. V gene TRBV7-2 combines with J gene TRBJ1-1. Per germline, CDR1 SGHTA and CDR2 FQGNSA. CDR3 length equals 13 residues.

The chain carries TRBV20-1 and TRBJ2-1; the TRBD2 assignment by TCRdb is unverifiable without DNA. The CDR3 covers 15 residues. Germline V gene data show CDR1 as DFQATT and CDR2 as SNEGSKA (reference sequence). CDR3 protein: CSARDGSGSGYEQFF.

The J gene is TRBJ2-2, the V gene TRBV11-2; without DNA, the TCRdb call of TRBD1 cannot be checked. The CDR3 covers 15 residues. Per germline, CDR1 SGHAT and CDR2 FQNNGV. The CDR3 spells CASSAQGSWTGELFF.

V usage is TRBV3-1 and J usage is TRBJ2-2; TCRdb proposes TRBD1, but this gene call is untestable without DNA. CDR1 and CDR2 from the germline V gene are LGHDT and YNNKEL (reference sequence). The CDR3 totals 16 residues. The CDR3 region is CASSPRVTGGTGELFF.

The rearrangement uses TRBV5-1 and TRBJ2-5; TCRdb outputs TRBD1, but without DNA this stays unchecked. This CDR3 has 16 amino acids. Germline V lookup: CDR1 SGHRS, CDR2 YFSETQ. The CDR3 protein is CASSLPQGESQETQYF. Variable domain in full (rest from reference TRBV5-1 and TRBJ2-5): KAGVTQTPRYLIKTRGQQVTLSCSPISGHRSVSWYQQTPGQGLQFLFEYFSETQRNKGNFPGRFSGRQFSNSRSEMNVSTLELGDSALYLCASSLPQGESQETQYFGPGTRLLVL.

CDR3 loop: CASSLGWGWQFF. The genes are TRBV7-6 and TRBJ2-1; the TCRdb call, TRBD1, lacks DNA for checking. The germline CDR1 and CDR2 sequences are SGHVS and FNYEAQ. The CDR3 loop spans 12 amino acids.

The V gene is TRBV6-2 or TRBV6-3, the J gene TRBJ1-5. CDR3 length equals 14 residues. Germline-derived CDR1 and CDR2 are MNHEY and SVGEGT. This chain's CDR3 is CASSYEFGNQPQHF.

V usage is TRBV7-2 and J usage is TRBJ2-5; TCRdb selects TRBD1, and the lack of DNA leaves this call unchecked. The CDR3 sequence is 15 residues long. Looked up from germline, CDR1 is SGHTA and CDR2 is FQGNSA. CDR3 region: CASTLGAGGVETQYF.

The chain recombines TRBV5-1 with TRBJ2-3; checking the TCRdb D call of TRBD1 is not possible without DNA. Germline assignment: CDR1 SGHRS and CDR2 YFSETQ. The CDR3 is 16 residues long. This chain's CDR3 is CTSSLRTGLYTDTQYF.

This chain links TRBV7-2 with TRBJ2-5. The CDR3 spans 12 residues. CDR1 is SGHTA and CDR2 is FQGNSA in the germline V gene. This chain's CDR3 is CASSLRLETQYF.

The chain employs TRBV11-2 and TRBJ2-1; the D call from TCRdb, TRBD2, cannot be confirmed without DNA. The CDR3 has 16 residues. The germline V gene encodes CDR1 SGHAT and CDR2 FQNNGV. CDR3 loop: CASSLRLAGVYNEQFF.

The chain carries TRBV4-1 and TRBJ1-2. This CDR3 has 16 residues. Germline values: CDR1 MGHRA, CDR2 YSYEKL. This CDR3 reads CASSQAFGRRYYGYTF.

The rearrangement uses TRBV3-1 and TRBJ2-1; TCRdb's D call of TRBD1 is untestable without DNA. The CDR3 runs 15 residues. Germline lookup yields CDR1 LGHDT and CDR2 YNNKEL (reference sequence). This chain's CDR3 is CASSGAASSYNEQFF.

This chain uses TRBV28 with TRBJ1-2; TCRdb picks TRBD1, but there is no DNA to check that call. The CDR3 totals 15 residues. Looked up from germline, CDR1 is MDHEN and CDR2 is SYDVKM. The chain's CDR3 is CASSPAGQGGNGYTF.

The chain couples TRBV10-3 to TRBJ2-7; TCRdb outputs TRBD1, but without DNA this stays unchecked. Germline CDR1 reads ENHRY; CDR2 reads SYGVKD. The CDR3 consists of 13 residues. CDR3: CAITRTGTYEQYF.